This T cell receptor beta chain is from a study of beta chain features in type 1 diabetes. V was cut by 6 bases and J by 3 bases, with 11 bases left in between. This CDR3 has 13 residues. Germline V gene data show CDR1 as SGHTA and CDR2 as FQGNSA. Notes on the study in general: Moderate yet significant TCRB CDR3 shortening was seen in Type 1 diabetes patients in all four CD4+ subsets. PCR, the amplification step, might favor shorter templates, equally in patients and controls. VDJ junctions sequenced from type 1 diabetes patients showed fewer insertions and more deletions.

This clone was recorded once. Antigen unknown. The isolated RNA, all of it, was reverse transcribed, so expressed TCRB transcripts were what got sequenced. The repertoire was sequenced with immunoSEQ multiplex PCR; TCRdb's copy has only in-frame clones and lacks some. The sample lists about 260,000 clones, approximately 20% seen once, with more than 0.025% in the top ten. The authors took one heparinised blood draw, averaging approximately 110 mL, from each donor. Sorting gave populations that all exceeded 95% purity. The chain links TRBV7-2 to TRBJ1-1; D is unclear. The sample taken for sequencing was naive CD4+ T cells from blood. This sequence originates from a woman in her forties with type 1 diabetes. In DNA form, the CDR3 reads TGTGCCAGCAGGCTCACCGGGGACACTGAAGCTTTCTTT. The encoded protein is CASRLTGDTEAFF.